The 15 T cell receptor beta chains given below trace back to one sample, sequenced in a study of blood T cell repertoires in COVID-19 (dated by TCRdb to the early 2020s). Receptor libraries were prepared by the immunoSEQ multiplex PCR assay. The source is immuneACCESS, and TCRdb retained only in-frame sequences with V and J called. Part of the clones is not carried over; for the studies checked, unresolved V genes explain less than half of this, and the remainder is unexplained. Here the sample has more than 200,000 clones; roughly four fifths occur a single time. The ten largest clones capture around 4% of the sample. The source material was peripheral blood. These receptors were collected from a man aged 50 to 60 with active or convalescent COVID-19.

This chain links TRBV5-1 with TRBJ2-3; 7 nucleotides agree with TRBD1. V shed 4 bases and J 4 bases; nucleotides not matched to a gene: 12. The CDR3 spans 16 residues. Germline CDR1 and CDR2: SGHRS and YFSETQ. The CDR3: CASSALGQSSPDTQYF. CDR3 nucleotide sequence: TGCGCCAGCAGCGCCCTGGGACAGAGTAGTCCAGATACGCAGTATTTT.

The chain employs TRBV9 and TRBJ2-3; D perhaps matches TRBD2 (7 bases). The CDR3 runs to 15 residues. From germline, CDR1 is SGDLS and CDR2 YYNGEE. Trimming cost V 0 bases and J 5 bases, with 13 bases left between them. The CDR3 here is CASSVAGGQGDTQYF. CDR3 nucleotides: TGTGCCAGCAGCGTAGCGGGGGGCCAAGGAGATACGCAGTATTTT.

The rearrangement links TRBV6-5 to TRBJ2-7; 9 bases match TRBD1. With 2 bases clipped from V and 6 bases from J, the junction kept 2 bases outside the gene matches. Germline-derived CDR1 and CDR2 are MNHEY and SVGAGI. CDR3 size: 13 residues. The CDR3 sequence is CASSYQDRGEQYF. The DNA for the CDR3 is TGTGCCAGCAGTTACCAGGACAGGGGCGAGCAGTACTTC.

The V and J genes are TRBV7-3 and TRBJ2-1; D is ambiguous. Germline V lookup: CDR1 SGHTA, CDR2 FQGTGA. Trimming took off 2 bases at V and 5 bases at J, with 13 bases between the two ends. The length of the CDR3 is 15 residues. CDR3 coding DNA: TGTGCCAGCAGCTTAGGTGGCAGGCGAGACAATGAGCAGTTCTTC. Translating it yields CASSLGGRRDNEQFF.

The chain combines TRBV7-9 with TRBJ2-1; the match to TRBD2 covers 8 bases. Trimming took 3 bases from V and 0 from J; bases not matched to a gene: 7. The CDR3 has 17 amino acids. Germline lookup yields CDR1 SEHNR and CDR2 FQNEAQ (reference sequence). Here the CDR3 reads CASSFRLALSSYNEQFF. CDR3 nucleotides: TGTGCCAGCAGCTTTAGACTAGCGCTCAGCTCCTACAATGAGCAGTTCTTC.

V usage is TRBV29-1 and J usage is TRBJ1-2, with TRBD1 matching over 7 bases. The CDR3 has 14 residues. V was clipped by 6 bases and J by 4 bases; unmatched bases: 11. Germline V gene lookup returns CDR1 SQVTM and CDR2 ANQGSEA. This chain's CDR3 is CSVPEGAQGYGYTF. The CDR3 region has the DNA TGCAGCGTACCCGAGGGGGCGCAAGGCTATGGCTACACCTTC.

V is TRBV6-5 and J is TRBJ1-5; 10 nucleotides line up with TRBD1. This CDR3 contains 15 residues. Trimming cost V 6 bases and J 3 bases; bases outside gene matches: 5. Germline V gives CDR1 MNHEY, CDR2 SVGAGI. In DNA form, the CDR3 reads TGTGCCAGCAGGAGACGACAGGGGGCCAATCAGCCCCAGCATTTT. Residues: CASRRRQGANQPQHF.

This clone was recorded a few times. V and J are TRBV28 and TRBJ1-3, with 7 positions matching TRBD1. The CDR3 loop spans 17 amino acids. Germline V gene data show CDR1 as MDHEN and CDR2 as SYDVKM. Trimming at V came to 2 bases and at J to 0 bases, leaving 7 bases not matched to a gene. The CDR3 sequence is CASSLPDRDHSGNTIYF. In DNA, the CDR3 is TGTGCCAGCAGTTTACCCGACAGGGATCACTCTGGAAACACCATATATTTT. Full variable domain (missing parts from reference TRBV28 and TRBJ1-3): DVKVTQSSRYLVKRTGEKVFLECVQDMDHENMFWYRQDPGLGLRLIYFSYDVKMKEKGDIPEGYSVSREKKERFSLILESASTNQTSMYLCASSLPDRDHSGNTIYFGEGSWLTVV.

This chain connects TRBV29-1 to TRBJ2-1; tentatively, D is TRBD2 (7 bases). The CDR3 is 15 residues long. Between the trimmed V and J ends, which lost 4 bases and 0 bases, there was a span of 13 bases. Looked up from germline, CDR1 is SQVTM and CDR2 is ANQGSEA. The CDR3 DNA sequence: TGCAGCGTTGGGGGGGGCGCGGGCTCCTACAATGAGCAGTTCTTC. Translation: CSVGGGAGSYNEQFF.

This chain connects TRBV6-5 to TRBJ1-5, with TRBD1 matching over 12 bases. Germline V lookup: CDR1 MNHEY, CDR2 SVGAGI. The CDR3 is 15 amino acids. Trimming at V came to 6 bases and at J to 5 bases, leaving 5 bases not matched to a gene. The CDR3 bases are TGTGCCAGCAGCGCCGGGACAGGGGGCGATCAGCCCCAGCATTTT. Translation gives CASSAGTGGDQPQHF.

The genes are TRBV18 and TRBJ2-1; 11 bases match TRBD2. This CDR3 is 16 amino acids long. The germline V gene encodes CDR1 KGHSH and CDR2 LQKENI. The V segment lost 2 bases and the J segment 9 bases; nucleotides outside the gene matches: 9. CDR3 loop: CASSPTPTSGVGEQFF. The CDR3, as DNA: TGTGCCAGCTCACCAACCCCGACTAGCGGGGTTGGTGAGCAGTTCTTC.

The V call is TRBV12-5, the J call TRBJ1-5; 9 nucleotides align to TRBD1. Germline CDR1 is LGHNT and CDR2 is FRNRAP. This CDR3 has 16 amino acids. Losses at the gene ends were 3 bases for V and 4 bases for J; bases not matched to a gene: 7. CDR3 protein: CASGFQPGQGNQPQHF. In nucleotides, the CDR3 is TGTGCTAGTGGTTTCCAACCGGGACAGGGAAATCAGCCCCAGCATTTT.

The chain combines TRBV4-1 with TRBJ2-7; D is perhaps TRBD1 (6 bases). The CDR3 runs 15 residues. Germline CDR1 and CDR2: MGHRA and YSYEKL. V was shortened by 4 bases and J by 4 bases, with 17 bases between the two germline ends. CDR3 sequence (DNA): TGCGCCAGCAGCCCCGGGCAGGGGTGGGGTTACGAGCAGTACTTC. Translating gives CASSPGQGWGYEQYF.

This clone was picked up a small number of times. The chain links TRBV12-3 or TRBV12-4 to TRBJ1-2; 9 bases are shared with TRBD1. CDR3 length equals 13 residues. The V and J ends lost 6 bases and 8 bases, in that order; junction bases with no gene match: 7. CDR3 protein: CASSRTGAGGYTF. The CDR3, as DNA: TGTGCCAGCAGCCGGACAGGGGCAGGGGGCTACACCTTC.

The gene calls are TRBV2 and TRBJ1-4, with 9 bases that match TRBD1. Germline CDR1 SNHLY, CDR2 FYNNEI. J lost 3 bases, V lost 8 bases, and 4 bases had no gene match. This CDR3 region has 14 residues. The CDR3 is CASATGGSNEKLFF. CDR3 bases: TGTGCCAGCGCGACAGGGGGATCTAATGAAAAACTGTTTTTT.